This T cell receptor beta chain is drawn from a study of CD8+ T cells in alopecia areata (dated 2018 in TCRdb). Turning to the overall study: The treated patients took part in an open-label pilot trial in which moderate-to-severe alopecia areata was treated with oral tofacitinib at 5 to 10 mg twice daily. Tofacitinib was given for 6 to 18 months, followed by 6 months of follow-up off drug to assess delayed response and recurrence. Disease severity in treated patients was measured with the SALT score, which quantifies the percentage of affected scalp surface area. High-throughput TCRbeta sequencing was used to examine T cell clonal expansion in alopecia areata in both the C3H/HeJ mouse model and human patients. On the human side, TCRbeta sequencing was run on scalp tissue and on sorted CD4+ and CD8+ peripheral blood T cells from healthy controls and from alopecia areata patients with either patchy or totalis/universalis disease. Patients on tofacitinib were biopsied at baseline and after 4 and 24 weeks of treatment, and several of the patients also had a later scalp biopsy. Scalp clonality was compared among normal scalp (n=4), patchy alopecia areata scalp (n=8), and alopecia totalis/universalis scalp (n=8). The RNA source kit depended on sample type: the PAXgene miRNA kit for fixed scalp, the miRNeasy kit for PBMCs, and the RNeasy kit for mouse skin. immunoSEQ multiplex PCR using 35 Vbeta forward primers and 13 Jbeta reverse primers was used to amplify TCRbeta CDR3 regions. The paper's findings and limits, for the study overall: Resident alphabeta T cells in normal human skin are also sequenced, complicating scalp TCR repertoire analysis, unlike mouse skin dominated by gammadelta T cells. Many expanded lesional clones persisted in scalp and blood during tofacitinib treatment, which may partly explain relapse after stopping treatment. TCR sequences shared between patients were less clear than in mice, possibly partly because of HLA diversity in the patient population. Tofacitinib significantly decreased scalp clonality and the number of expanded CD8+ clones among the top 100 scalp clones. Higher clonality and more expanded CD8+ clones were observed in lesional scalp than in normal scalp, particularly in alopecia totalis/universalis, a finding suggestive of antigenic drive. Because the treated cohort was small and had only one nonresponder, larger studies are needed to examine links between baseline CD8+ expansion and response.

As to this clone: Its antigen is unknown. Base qualities are missing; no much larger clone stands one base away.

Reading the label with the study, this specimen's time point is: four to five weeks on oral tofacitinib. The sample's treatment or condition label, decoded: oral pan-JAK inhibitor, 5-10 mg twice daily. Peripheral blood and lesional scalp punch biopsies were obtained from patients with alopecia areata. PBMCs were isolated by density centrifugation and stained for CD3, CD4 and CD8, and CD4+ and CD8+ T cells were sorted on a FACSAria. Libraries came from the immunoSEQ multiplex PCR assay. RNA was extracted from all samples and reverse transcribed into cDNA as template for TCR sequencing. SuperScript III was used for first-strand cDNA synthesis, primed with a 2:1 mix of oligo-dT and random hexamers. A synthetic immune receptor repertoire was used to measure amplification bias, and any remaining bias was corrected computationally. As for the authors' bioinformatics: Raw reads were preprocessed to remove errors, and CDR3 was defined according to IMGT conventions as the region from the conserved cysteine to phenylalanine. Clonality was calculated as 1 minus Shannon entropy normalized by log2 of the number of productive unique TCRs. Whether each scalp clone was CD4 or CD8 was inferred by checking scalp TCRbeta sequences against the CD4 and CD8 repertoires from sorted blood. TCRdb took this table from immuneACCESS and kept in-frame rearrangements with V and J called. Such tables lack part of the clones; where checked against another copy, unresolved V genes explain under half of the gap, and the rest is unexplained. For V, J and clone size, that table is used; D and trimming come from the DNA. Counted in this sample were over 100,000 clones; 50% to 55% of them appeared once. The top ten clones comprise around 0.44% of the sample.

Sample: CD4+ T cells sorted from blood, taken at week 4, from a patient treated with tofacitinib. This sequence originates from a human donor with alopecia areata.

The CDR3 amino acid sequence is: CSVEVGTRGLNEQFF. Here is the DNA: TGCAGCGTTGAGGTTGGGACAAGGGGACTCAATGAGCAGTTCTTC. The chain is assembled from TRBV29-1 and TRBJ2-1; the D region is possibly TRBD1 or TRBD2, each matching across 6 bases. The V and J ends are trimmed by 3 bases and 6 bases, leaving 18 bases between them. The CDR3 spans 15 residues, from the cysteine through the phenylalanine. The DNA shown is the 45-base CDR3, in frame from base 1. Sequences SQVTM (CDR1) and ANQGSEA (CDR2) are obtained from the germline V gene.